What follows are 14 T cell receptor beta chains derived from one specimen sequenced in a study of regulatory T cells in long-lasting Graves disease. The time point here: newly diagnosed GD, antithyroid drugs for less than 3 months. From RNA extracted from PBMCs, the TCR library was made. The authors built TCR beta libraries using iRepertoire HTBI primers and Arm-PCR of CDR3 regions. MiXCR was run by TCRdb on the multiplex PCR reads, yielding one entry per CDR3 protein. Here the sample spans approximately 400,000 distinct CDR3 sequences, 15% being singletons. The material was peripheral blood mononuclear cells (PBMCs), obtained at new diagnosis, from a patient treated with antithyroid drugs. Receptors originate from a female donor with Graves disease.

Many counts were recorded for this clonotype. The chain links TRBV3-1 to TRBJ2-7; D gene ambiguous. Looked up from germline, CDR1 is LGHDT and CDR2 is YNNKEL (reference sequence). Between the trimmed V and J ends, which lost 0 bases and 6 bases, there was a span of 3 bases. The CDR3 has 11 residues. CDR3 DNA: TGTGCCAGCAGCCAAGAATCCGAGCAGTACTTC. Residues: CASSQESEQYF.

This clonotype appeared many times. The genes are TRBV7-2 and TRBJ2-7; the match to TRBD2 covers 8 bases. Germline V gene sequence: CDR1 SGHTA, CDR2 FQGNSA. CDR3 length: 17 residues. Trimming removed 0 bases from V and 4 bases from J; junction bases left unmatched: 11. CDR3: CASSLAGGTSGPYEQYF. The DNA for the CDR3 is TGTGCCAGCAGCTTAGCGGGGGGTACTAGCGGACCTTACGAGCAGTACTTC.

This clonotype was seen repeatedly, ten times or more. The V gene is TRBV20-1, the J gene TRBJ1-4, with unresolved D. V was shortened by 8 bases and J by 0 bases, with 13 bases between the two germline ends. The CDR3 spans 14 residues. The germline gives CDR1 DFQATT, CDR2 SNEGSKA (reference sequence). This chain's CDR3 is CSPLRDTTNEKLFF. DNA of the CDR3: TGCAGTCCGCTGAGAGATACAACTAATGAAAAACTGTTTTTT.

The chain has TRBV18 and TRBJ1-5; D gene ambiguous. From germline, CDR1 is KGHSH and CDR2 LQKENI. V lost 2 bases to trimming and J lost 0 bases, with 8 bases between them. This CDR3 has 15 residues. Here the CDR3 DNA reads TGTGCCAGCTCACCAAACGGCGATAGCAATCAGCCCCAGCATTTT. It yields the protein CASSPNGDSNQPQHF.

V is TRBV5-4 and J is TRBJ1-1, with TRBD1 matching 7 bases. The CDR3 has 15 residues. CDR1 and CDR2 from the germline V gene are SGHNT and YYREEE (reference sequence). The V segment lost 4 bases and the J segment 0 bases; nucleotides outside the gene matches: 6. CDR3 DNA sequence: TGTGCCAGCAGCCCCGGGACAGCCTTGAACACTGAAGCTTTCTTT. Protein sequence: CASSPGTALNTEAFF.

The chain carries TRBV12-3 or TRBV12-4 and TRBJ2-5; tentative D call: TRBD2 (7 bases). The J call may be in error: the DNA end matches TRBJ2-7 better. The CDR3 length is 15 residues. The CDR3 coding sequence is TGTGCCAGCAGCCGATTGTACAGGGAGGGAGACGAGCAGTACTTC. As protein: CASSRLYREGDEQYF.

About this clonotype: A read error may explain this, as a much larger clone is one base away. The CDR3 bases are TGTGCCACAATCCGGGACAGTGCTCCCTACGAGCAGTACTTC. Protein sequence: CATIRDSAPYEQYF. The chain employs TRBV6-2 or TRBV6-3 and TRBJ2-7; the match to TRBD1 covers 7 bases. Looked up from germline, CDR1 is MNHEY and CDR2 is SVGEGT. Trimming took 10 bases from V and 2 from J; bases not matched to a gene: 11. CDR3 length: 14 amino acids.

There are a few counts of this clonotype. The chain uses TRBV6-9 and TRBJ2-5; possibly TRBD2 for D (6 bases). The CDR3 extends over 16 amino acids. Germline assignment: CDR1 MNHGY and CDR2 SVAAGI. Trimming left V 4 bases short and J 4 bases short, with 19 bases between. The chain's CDR3 is CASSSRFRRAVETQYF. The DNA for the CDR3 is TGTGCCAGCAGTTCCCGATTCCGGAGGGCAGTAGAGACCCAGTACTTC.

The chain uses TRBV10-2 and TRBJ1-1; D is ambiguous. V lost 2 bases, J lost 3 bases, and 10 bases lay in between. CDR3 length equals 14 residues. Looked up from germline, CDR1 is WSHSY and CDR2 is SAAADI. CDR3 amino acids: CASSEPIVDTEAFF. The CDR3 bases are TGCGCCAGCAGTGAGCCCATAGTTGACACTGAAGCTTTCTTT.

The chain links TRBV18 to TRBJ1-1; no firm D call. Looked up from germline, CDR1 is KGHSH and CDR2 is LQKENI. V was trimmed by 11 bases and J by 11 bases, leaving 18 bases between them. The CDR3 loop spans 11 amino acids. This chain's CDR3 is CAGPSDDGAFF. In DNA form, the CDR3 reads TGTGCCGGCCCATCGGACGATGGGGCTTTCTTT. The full variable domain, its missing parts supplied by reference TRBV18 and TRBJ1-1, is NAGVMQNPRHLVRRRGQEARLRCSPMKGHSHVYWYRQLPEEGLKFMVYLQKENIIDESGMPKERFSAEFPKEGPSILRIQQVVRGDSAAYFCAGPSDDGAFFGQGTRLTVV.

The chain links TRBV19 to TRBJ2-2; perhaps D is TRBD1 or TRBD2 (8 bases each). The CDR3 loop spans 14 amino acids. Trimming cost V 5 bases and J 7 bases, with 14 bases left between them. Germline loops: CDR1 LNHDA, CDR2 SQIVND (reference sequence). CDR3 sequence (DNA): TGTGCCAGTAGTTGGACAGGGACTAGCGGGGAGCTGTTTTTT. It is translated as CASSWTGTSGELFF.

This clonotype occurred many times. The chain carries TRBV12-3 or TRBV12-4 and TRBJ2-3, with a weak D call TRBD1 (7 bases). The CDR3 extends over 15 amino acids. V was shortened by 6 bases and J by 2 bases, with 15 bases between the two germline ends. The CDR3 is CASRAQGDSTDTQYF. The CDR3, as DNA: TGTGCCAGCAGGGCTCAGGGGGACTCCACAGATACGCAGTATTTT.

This clonotype was picked up many times. The chain combines TRBV7-9 with TRBJ2-5; TRBD1 aligns across 9 bases. CDR1 and CDR2 from the germline V gene are SEHNR and FQNEAQ (reference sequence). There are 15 residues in the CDR3. Trimming cost V 5 bases and J 5 bases; bases outside gene matches: 9. For the CDR3, the DNA is TGTGCCAGCAGCCAGGCTGGGACAGGGTACGAGACCCAGTACTTC. Protein sequence: CASSQAGTGYETQYF.

This clonotype showed up many times. This chain connects TRBV7-9 to TRBJ2-1, with 13 positions matching TRBD2. CDR3 size: 15 residues. The trim removed 4 bases at V and 5 bases at J, leaving 2 bases unmatched. CDR1 and CDR2 from the germline V gene are SEHNR and FQNEAQ (reference sequence). CDR3 sequence: CASSWTSGGNNEQFF. The DNA for the CDR3 is TGTGCCAGCAGCTGGACTAGCGGGGGTAACAATGAGCAGTTCTTC. The variable domain in full, with the rest retrieved from reference TRBV7-9 and TRBJ2-1, is DTGVSQNPRHKITKRGQNVTFRCDPISEHNRLYWYRQTLGQGPEFLTYFQNEAQLEKSRLLSDRFSAERPKGSFSTLEIQRTEQGDSAMYLCASSWTSGGNNEQFFGPGTRLTVL.